The source of this T cell receptor beta chain is a study of T-cell memory formation after mild COVID-19. This clonotype was detected many times. Its antigen is currently unknown. Regarding the study as a whole: The appearance of some responding clones in pre-infection memory suggested that cross-reactive memory joined.

In germline, CDR1 is SGHRS, CDR2 YFSETQ. This CDR3 is 13 amino acids long. The V and J ends lost 4 bases and 7 bases respectively, with 12 bases between them. TCRdb independently ran MiXCR on the 5' RACE reads; one entry per CDR3 protein. Of about 390,000 distinct CDR3 sequences in the sample, 15% to 20% were seen once. The V gene is TRBV5-1, the J gene TRBJ2-1; D unclear. Sequenced input: PBMCs or a T cell subset sorted from them (not recorded which). The clonotype originates from a man aged 18-30 years who had mild COVID-19 (a few samples of this study predate the infection). Cell type and time point are not known. CDR3 amino acids: CASSPLGGNEQFF. The CDR3 DNA reads as TGCGCCAGCAGCCCCTTGGGCGGAAATGAGCAGTTCTTC. The full variable domain, rest sourced from reference TRBV5-1 and TRBJ2-1, is KAGVTQTPRYLIKTRGQQVTLSCSPISGHRSVSWYQQTPGQGLQFLFEYFSETQRNKGNFPGRFSGRQFSNSRSEMNVSTLELGDSALYLCASSPLGGNEQFFGPGTRLTVL.